This is a list of T cell receptor beta chains from one sample in a study of T cell responses to AZD1222 COVID-19 vaccine. The data were produced by immunoSEQ multiplex PCR, yet TCRdb's version contains in-frame clones alone and is incomplete. Among about 150,000 clones listed, about nine tenths were seen once. This specimen was peripheral blood, taken on day 0 of AZD1222 vaccination. The receptors come from an adult in good health. The conserved cysteine and the conserved F or W are not part of the CDR3 here. Each record gives: CDR3 length, J gene, V gene, CDR3 protein.

12,TRBJ2-5,TRBV7-9,ASSPPWRQETQY
13,TRBJ2-3,TRBV5-1,ASSLTGTSTDTQY
15,TRBJ2-7,TRBV9,ASSVLDGQGGIYEQY
13,TRBJ2-1,TRBV15,ATSREEPRVNEQF
13,TRBJ2-1,TRBV15,ATRKTDGSYNEQF
13,TRBJ2-1,TRBV10-3,AISRADDSYNEQF
12,TRBJ2-5,TRBV3-1/TRBV3-2,ASGISGSGETQY
15,TRBJ2-5,TRBV5-4,ASSLSGTSAPKETQY
13,TRBJ2-5,TRBV9,ASSSPYGGGETQY
18,TRBJ1-2,TRBV21-1,ASSRPGQGQGPPANYGYT
12,TRBJ2-2,TRBV7-6,ASSVSGSTGELF
11,TRBJ2-7,TRBV7-9,ASSPPQGTGEY
15,TRBJ2-3,TRBV11-3,ASTGIGEGASTDTQY
10,TRBJ1-4,TRBV6-6,ASSAYNEKLF
12,TRBJ2-7,TRBV7-8,ASSLETGSNEQY
9,TRBJ2-1,TRBV2,ASSEWDEQF
10,TRBJ2-2,TRBV7-3,ASSLSFGELF
11,TRBJ1-1,TRBV19,ASSIHRGTEAF
13,TRBJ1-4,TRBV18,ASSPPGRRNEKLF
13,TRBJ1-2,TRBV5-1,ASSLGAGTGAGYT
13,TRBJ2-7,TRBV7-9,ASSLEGRGGYEQY
13,TRBJ1-4,TRBV18,ASSAGQGRGEKLF
17,TRBJ1-1,TRBV4-1,ASSHPRGGQGRMNTEAF
16,TRBJ1-2,TRBV27,ASSTNPSRGLGHYGYT
10,TRBJ1-5,TRBV6-5,ASSRGVQPQH
13,TRBJ2-1,TRBV15,ATSRDPRTNYEQF
12,TRBJ2-7,TRBV2,ASSEQGFRNEQY
12,TRBJ1-4,TRBV5-4,ASRLQGGDEKLF
10,TRBJ1-5,TRBV6-8,ASSSMWQPQH
16,TRBJ2-5,TRBV4-1,ASSQGLGTSGRGETQY